Shown below are 14 T cell receptor beta chains from a single sample sequenced in a study of T cell responses to AZD1222 COVID-19 vaccine. TCRdb's table, derived via immunoSEQ multiplex PCR, lists solely in-frame clones and lacks some. Here the sample spans about 140,000 clones, 92% being singletons. The source material was peripheral blood, sampled 28 days after the second AZD1222 dose. These receptor sequences come from an adult who received the AZD1222 COVID-19 vaccine.

The CDR3 nucleotides are TGTGCCAGCAGCCGAGAAGGACAGGGGGCATCTGAAGCTTTCTTT. Its protein is CASSREGQGASEAFF. The V call is TRBV3-1 (or the pseudogene TRBV3-2), the J call TRBJ1-1; 11 nucleotides align to TRBD1. Per the germline V gene, CDR1 is LGHDT and CDR2 is YNNKEL (reference sequence). Losses at the gene ends were 4 bases for V and 6 bases for J; bases not matched to a gene: 7. The CDR3 loop spans 15 amino acids.

The chain recombines TRBV4-1 with TRBJ2-1, with no clear D. The CDR3 spans 12 residues. Germline V gene data show CDR1 as MGHRA and CDR2 as YSYEKL. V lost 4 bases and J lost 9, with 10 bases in between. CDR3 sequence (DNA): TGCGCCAGCAGCCCGATTGGTGCTGAGCAGTTCTTC. Translation: CASSPIGAEQFF.

This chain connects TRBV28 to TRBJ2-1; tentatively, D is TRBD1 or TRBD2 (5 bases each). This CDR3 is 13 amino acids long. Germline lookup yields CDR1 MDHEN and CDR2 SYDVKM. Trimming took off 3 bases at V and 12 bases at J, with 15 bases between the two ends. CDR3 nucleotides: TGTGCCAGCAGTTTTACGTCTCTCGGGGCGCAGTTCTTC. This translates into CASSFTSLGAQFF. Drawing the rest from reference TRBV28 and TRBJ2-1, the complete variable domain is DVKVTQSSRYLVKRTGEKVFLECVQDMDHENMFWYRQDPGLGLRLIYFSYDVKMKEKGDIPEGYSVSREKKERFSLILESASTNQTSMYLCASSFTSLGAQFFGPGTRLTVL.

V usage is TRBV6-5 and J usage is TRBJ2-1; 10 positions agree with TRBD1. The length of the CDR3 is 15 residues. Germline V lookup: CDR1 MNHEY, CDR2 SVGAGI. Trimming removed 4 bases from V and 10 bases from J; junction bases left unmatched: 10. The CDR3: CASSSGTGAWGEQFF. The CDR3 nucleotides read TGTGCCAGCAGTTCCGGGACAGGGGCATGGGGGGAGCAGTTCTTC.

The chain carries TRBV6-5 and TRBJ2-7, with 9 bases lining up with TRBD1. V lost 7 bases to trimming and J lost 2 bases; unmatched junction nucleotides: 9. This CDR3 has 15 residues. Germline V gives CDR1 MNHEY, CDR2 SVGAGI. CDR3 nucleotide sequence: TGTGCCAGCAACCCACCGGGACAGGGAACCTACGAGCAGTACTTC. Its translation: CASNPPGQGTYEQYF.

The chain joins TRBV12-3 or TRBV12-4 to TRBJ2-2; possible D gene TRBD2, 6 bases. Trimming removed 7 bases from V and 6 bases from J, with 9 bases in between. The CDR3 runs to 12 residues. The chain's CDR3 is CASTGGAGELFF. The CDR3 DNA sequence: TGTGCCAGCACTGGAGGGGCCGGGGAGCTGTTTTTT.

V and J are TRBV28 and TRBJ2-6, with D unresolved. This CDR3 region has 15 residues. Trimming stripped 4 bases from V and 0 bases from J, with 7 bases between. Germline V lookup: CDR1 MDHEN, CDR2 SYDVKM. In DNA form, the CDR3 reads TGTGCCAGCAGTTCGGCGAGCTCTGGGGCCAACGTCCTGACTTTC. This codes for CASSSASSGANVLTF.

This clone was found a few times. This chain joins TRBV5-4 and TRBJ2-2; 16 bases line up with TRBD2. V gave up 4 bases and J gave up 0 bases; unmatched junction bases: 3. There are 18 residues in the CDR3. Per the germline V gene, CDR1 is SGHNT and CDR2 is YYREEE (reference sequence). This chain's CDR3 is CASSPGTSGRANTGELFF. The CDR3 DNA reads as TGTGCCAGCAGCCCTGGGACTAGCGGGAGGGCGAACACCGGGGAGCTGTTTTTT.

This chain uses TRBV30 with TRBJ1-6; no firm D call. Per germline, CDR1 GTSNPN and CDR2 SVGIG (reference sequence). V was clipped by 0 bases and J by 7 bases, with 10 bases between them. The CDR3 is 14 amino acids. CDR3 amino acids: CAWSVLLINSPLHF. CDR3 nucleotides: TGTGCCTGGAGTGTCTTACTGATAAATTCACCCCTCCACTTT.

V and J are TRBV5-1 and TRBJ2-7; 8 bases align to TRBD1. This CDR3 has 17 residues. J was trimmed by 3 bases and V by 5 bases; bases with no gene match: 16. From germline, CDR1 is SGHRS and CDR2 YFSETQ. CDR3: CASRRGIVQGGLYEQYF. As DNA, the CDR3 is TGCGCCAGCAGAAGAGGGATTGTACAGGGGGGACTCTACGAGCAGTACTTC. Together with reference TRBV5-1 and TRBJ2-7, the CDR3 gives the full variable domain: KAGVTQTPRYLIKTRGQQVTLSCSPISGHRSVSWYQQTPGQGLQFLFEYFSETQRNKGNFPGRFSGRQFSNSRSEMNVSTLELGDSALYLCASRRGIVQGGLYEQYFGPGTRLTVT.

The rearrangement joins TRBV18 to TRBJ1-5; TRBD1 is a possible D gene (5 bases). The CDR3 consists of 14 residues. V was cut by 4 bases and J by 2 bases, with 9 bases left in between. Germline V gene sequence: CDR1 KGHSH, CDR2 LQKENI. The CDR3 loop reads CASSRGGGNQPQHF. The CDR3 region has the DNA TGTGCCAGCTCACGGGGGGGTGGCAATCAGCCCCAGCATTTT. Together with reference TRBV18 and TRBJ1-5, the CDR3 gives the full variable domain: NAGVMQNPRHLVRRRGQEARLRCSPMKGHSHVYWYRQLPEEGLKFMVYLQKENIIDESGMPKERFSAEFPKEGPSILRIQQVVRGDSAAYFCASSRGGGNQPQHFGDGTRLSIL.

The chain joins TRBV4-3 to TRBJ2-2; the match to TRBD1 covers 7 bases. This CDR3 is built from 16 residues. V shed 4 bases and J 0 bases; nucleotides not matched to a gene: 5. CDR1 is LGHNA, CDR2 YSLEER, per germline. The CDR3 region is CASSLFTGANTGELFF. DNA for the CDR3: TGCGCCAGCAGCCTCTTTACAGGGGCGAACACCGGGGAGCTGTTTTTT.

This rearrangement joins TRBV7-8 to TRBJ2-5; TRBD2 aligns across 14 bases. The CDR3 length is 16 residues. Germline trimming cut 5 bases from V and 4 bases from J; bases unmatched to any gene: 6. CDR1 and CDR2 (germline): SGHVS, FQNEAQ. CDR3 sequence: CASSPPGLAGGETQYF. The CDR3 bases are TGTGCCAGCAGCCCCCCTGGACTAGCGGGAGGAGAGACCCAGTACTTC.

This chain connects TRBV25-1 to TRBJ1-6; tentative D call: TRBD1 (6 bases). The CDR3 loop spans 13 amino acids. Germline CDR1 reads MGHDK; CDR2 reads SYGVNS. Trimming shortened V by 8 bases and J by 10 bases, and 15 bases separated the two germline ends. CDR3 bases: TGTGCCAGCTCTGAAGGGGGTTCCTCACCCCTCCACTTT. Amino acid sequence: CASSEGGSSPLHF.